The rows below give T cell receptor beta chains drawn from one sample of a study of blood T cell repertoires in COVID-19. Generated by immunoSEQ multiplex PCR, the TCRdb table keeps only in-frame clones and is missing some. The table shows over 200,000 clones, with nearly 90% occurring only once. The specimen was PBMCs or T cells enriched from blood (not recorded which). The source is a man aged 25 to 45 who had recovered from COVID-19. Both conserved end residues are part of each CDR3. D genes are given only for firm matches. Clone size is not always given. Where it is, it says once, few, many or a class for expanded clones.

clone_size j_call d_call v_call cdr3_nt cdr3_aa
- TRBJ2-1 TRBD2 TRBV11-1 TGTGCCAGCAGCTTAGGTCTAGCGGGAAAGGATGAGCAGTTCTTC CASSLGLAGKDEQFF
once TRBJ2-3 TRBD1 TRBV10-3 TGTGCCACCCAGGGACAGTCCTTCCTAGCAGGGGATACGCAGTATTTT CATQGQSFLAGDTQYF
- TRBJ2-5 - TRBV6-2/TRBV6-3 TGTGCCAGCAGTTACGGGTGGGCATCCCAAGAGACCCAGTACTTC CASSYGWASQETQYF
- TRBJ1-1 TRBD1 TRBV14 TGTGCCAGCAGCCCCAGACAGGGGAACACTGAAGCTTTCTTT CASSPRQGNTEAFF
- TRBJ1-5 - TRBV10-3 TGTGCCATCAGTGAGACAGCTTATAGCAATCAGCCCCAGCATTTT CAISETAYSNQPQHF
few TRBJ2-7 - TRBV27 TGTGCCAGCAGGGGGCCCTTCTACGAGCAGTACTTC CASRGPFYEQYF
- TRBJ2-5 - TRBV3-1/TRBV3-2 TGTGCCAGCAGCCAAGTGTGGTACAAGAAAGAGACCCAGTACTTC CASSQVWYKKETQYF
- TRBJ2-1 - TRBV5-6 TGTGCCAGCAGCTTGGGGAGGAGCTCCTACAATGAGCAGTTCTTC CASSLGRSSYNEQFF
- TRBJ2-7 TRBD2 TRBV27 TGTGCCAGCAGTCGATTAGGGGCGGGAGGGCCCCTACAGGGGGAGCAGTACTTC CASSRLGAGGPLQGEQYF
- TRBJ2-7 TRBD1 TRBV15 TGTGCCACCAGCAGAGCGACAGGATCCGGGACAGGGAGGAGGGAGCAGTACTTC CATSRATGSGTGRREQYF
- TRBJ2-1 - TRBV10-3 TGTGCCATCAGTGCGGGGAGATTGCAGTTCTTC CAISAGRLQFF
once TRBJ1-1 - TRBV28 TGTGCCAGCAGCCGCCCCGGGACATCGACAGAAGCTTTCTTT CASSRPGTSTEAFF
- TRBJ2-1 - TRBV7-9 TGTGCCAGCAGCTTAGGGGGACTTCTAACCTACAATGAGCAGTTCTTC CASSLGGLLTYNEQFF
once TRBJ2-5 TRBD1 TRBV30 TGTGCCTGGGACAGGGGGGGGACCCAGTACTTC CAWDRGGTQYF
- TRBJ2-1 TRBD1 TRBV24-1 TGTGCCACCAGTGATACGACAGGGGGTTCCTACAATGAGCAGTTCTTC CATSDTTGGSYNEQFF
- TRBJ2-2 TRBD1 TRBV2 TGTGCCAGCAGGGGGACAGCTAACACCGGGGAGCTGTTTTTT CASRGTANTGELFF
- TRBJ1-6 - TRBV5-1 TGCGCCAGCAGTGGAACCGGGAGCAGTTATTCACCCCTCCACTTT CASSGTGSSYSPLHF
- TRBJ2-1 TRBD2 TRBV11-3 TGTGCCAGCAGCTTGGCTAGCGGCAATGAGCAGTTCTTC CASSLASGNEQFF
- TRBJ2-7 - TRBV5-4 TGTGCCAGCAGCTTAGGACAGTCTGGAGAGCAGTACTTC CASSLGQSGEQYF
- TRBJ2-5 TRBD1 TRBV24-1 TGTGCCACCAGTGATGCCGGACAGGGCATAGAGACCCAGTACTTC CATSDAGQGIETQYF
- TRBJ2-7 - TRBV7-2 TGTGCCAGCAGCTTAGCCGCTACCGGTTACGAGCAGTACTTC CASSLAATGYEQYF
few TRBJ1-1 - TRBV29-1 TGCAGCGTTGAGCCTCAGGAGAACACTGAAGCTTTCTTT CSVEPQENTEAFF
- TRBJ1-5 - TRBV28 TGTGCCAGCCGGGACACCAATCAGCCCCAGCATTTT CASRDTNQPQHF
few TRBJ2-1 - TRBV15 TGTGCCACCAGCACCGGGTCCCCCTACAATGAGCAGTTCTTC CATSTGSPYNEQFF
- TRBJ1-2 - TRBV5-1 TGCGCCAGCAGTCTGGACAGTAGCTATGGCTACACCTTC CASSLDSSYGYTF
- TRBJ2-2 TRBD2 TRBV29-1 TGCAGCTCGGGAGGGGATTCGAACACCGGGGAGCTGTTTTTT CSSGGDSNTGELFF
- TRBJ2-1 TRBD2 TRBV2 TGTGCCGGAGGGGCGGGGTCTAGCGGGTACAATGAGCAGTTCTTC CAGGAGSSGYNEQFF
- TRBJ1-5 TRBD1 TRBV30 TGTGCCTGGAACCCCCCGGGACAGGGGAATCAGCCCCAGCATTTT CAWNPPGQGNQPQHF
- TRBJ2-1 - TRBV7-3 TGTGCCAGCAGCCTATTACAGGGCAGCTCCTACAATGAGCAGTTCTTC CASSLLQGSSYNEQFF
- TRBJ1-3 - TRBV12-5 TGTGCTAGTGGTTTTATCCCGACAGAAGGAAACACCATATATTTT CASGFIPTEGNTIYF
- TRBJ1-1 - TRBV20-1 TGCAGTGCCTGGCGGGGTGAAGCTTTCTTT CSAWRGEAFF
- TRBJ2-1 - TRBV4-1 TGCGCCAGCAGCCACCTTCCCCAGATTTACAATGAGCAGTTCTTC CASSHLPQIYNEQFF
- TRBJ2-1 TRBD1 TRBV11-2 TGTGCCAGCAGCCATAGGTACAGGGGGAGGCGGAATGAGCAGTTCTTC CASSHRYRGRRNEQFF
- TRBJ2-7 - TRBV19 TGTGCCAGTAGCAAAAACCGGGACATCCACGAGCAGTACTTC CASSKNRDIHEQYF
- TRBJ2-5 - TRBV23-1 TGCGCCAGCAGTCAATCTAGTCGCCTTCAGGGAAACAGTCTGGAGACCCAGTACTTC CASSQSSRLQGNSLETQYF
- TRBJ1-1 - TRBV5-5 TGTGCCAGCAGCCATCGAACTGGTGAAGCTTTCTTT CASSHRTGEAFF
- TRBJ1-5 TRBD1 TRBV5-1 TGCGCCAGCAGCTACGGGACAGAAAATCAGCCCCAGCATTTT CASSYGTENQPQHF
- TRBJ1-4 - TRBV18 TGTGCCAGCTCACCAACAGCCAAAGCCACTAATGAAAAACTGTTTTTT CASSPTAKATNEKLFF
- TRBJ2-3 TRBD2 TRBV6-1 TGTGCCAGCAGTGCCAAACCAACCGGGACTAGTTGTAGTGGCACAGATACGCAGTATTTT CASSAKPTGTSCSGTDTQYF
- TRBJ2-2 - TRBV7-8 TGTGCCAGCAGGCGATCCACAGGGCCCGGGGAGCTGTTTTTT CASRRSTGPGELFF
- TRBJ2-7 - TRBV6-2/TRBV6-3 TGTGCCAGCAGTTACCCAAGCAGGGCTGAAAACGAGCAGTACTTC CASSYPSRAENEQYF
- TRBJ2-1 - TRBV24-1 TGTGCCACCAGTGGCAGTTACAATGAGCAGTTCTTC CATSGSYNEQFF
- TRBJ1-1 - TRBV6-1 TGTGCCAGCAGTGAAAGGGTCGGAGGCGGACCTGAAGCTTTCTTT CASSERVGGGPEAFF
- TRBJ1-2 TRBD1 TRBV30 TGTGCCTGGACTCACGACGGGACAGCGACGTATGGCTACACCTTC CAWTHDGTATYGYTF
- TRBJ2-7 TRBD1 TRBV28 TGTGCCAGCAGTTCCGGGACAGGGTATTACGAGCAGTACTTC CASSSGTGYYEQYF
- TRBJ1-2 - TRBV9 TGTGCCAGCAGCGTAGTAGTCTATGGCTACACCTTC CASSVVVYGYTF
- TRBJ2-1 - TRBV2 TGTGCCAGCAGTGCCCAGGGGATCAATGAGCAGTTCTTC CASSAQGINEQFF
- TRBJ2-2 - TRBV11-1 TGTGCCAGCAGCTTATTGTTAGATCCCGGGGAGCTGTTTTTT CASSLLLDPGELFF
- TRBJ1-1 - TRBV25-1 TGTGCCAGCAGTGACGTTTTCGCGGGGACTGAAGCTTTCTTT CASSDVFAGTEAFF
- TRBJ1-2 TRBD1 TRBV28 TGTGCCAGCAGCCAACGGGGACAGGGTGTGTCTGGCTACACCTTC CASSQRGQGVSGYTF